The 19 T cell receptor beta chains below all came from one sample that was sequenced in a study of breast tumors, draining lymph nodes, adjacent tissues. The lymph nodes were axillary draining lymph nodes from breast cancer patients. In TCRdb, the multiplex PCR reads were re-called with MiXCR into one record per CDR3 protein. Of under 350,000 distinct CDR3 sequences listed, 30% are singletons. The sequenced sample was axillary lymph node tissue. The receptors shown here come from a female donor with breast cancer. Some clones in this sample may be carry-over from other donors' samples.

The chain links TRBV29-1 to TRBJ1-6; 7 nucleotides line up with TRBD1. The length of the CDR3 is 13 residues. CDR1 and CDR2 from the germline V gene are SQVTM and ANQGSEA. Losses at the gene ends were 6 bases for V and 9 bases for J; bases not matched to a gene: 8. CDR3 sequence (DNA): TGCAGCGTATCCACAGGGGTGGGTTCACCCCTCCACTTT. Protein product: CSVSTGVGSPLHF.

There are many counts of this clonotype. V and J are TRBV15 and TRBJ2-7; D is possibly TRBD1 (5 bases). The germline CDR1 and CDR2 sequences are LNHNV and YYDKDF (reference sequence). The CDR3 sequence is 14 residues long. V shed 0 bases and J shed 6 bases, with 12 bases lying between them. CDR3 in DNA: TGTGCCACCAGCAGAGAAGCAGGGTTGGGCGAGCAGTACTTC. This translates into CATSREAGLGEQYF.

This sequence joins TRBV6-4 and TRBJ2-6; 14 bases map to TRBD2. V was clipped by 3 bases and J by 0 bases; unmatched bases: 7. Germline V gene data show CDR1 as MRHNA and CDR2 as SNTAGT. This CDR3 comprises 20 residues. CDR3 region: CASSDVSGLAGVSGANVLTF. The CDR3 region has the DNA TGTGCCAGCAGTGATGTGTCGGGACTAGCGGGAGTCTCTGGGGCCAACGTCCTGACTTTC.

Many counts were recorded for this clonotype. V usage is TRBV20-1 and J usage is TRBJ1-2; TRBD1 is a possible D gene (5 bases). The CDR3 totals 15 residues. V was clipped by 1 base and J by 3 bases, with 15 bases between them. From germline, CDR1 is DFQATT and CDR2 SNEGSKA (reference sequence). Here the CDR3 reads CSARGHRPLDYGYTF. CDR3 nucleotide sequence: TGCAGTGCTAGAGGGCACAGGCCCCTCGACTATGGCTACACCTTC.

Details on this clonotype: Since the CDR3 does not end with the conserved phenylalanine or tryptophan, this likely comes from a read error. CDR3 sequence (DNA): TGTGCCAGCAGTACGTATAGCAATCAGCCCCAGTATCTT. Amino acids: CASSTYSNQPQYL. The rearrangement links TRBV2 to TRBJ1-5; D is unclear. The better agreement between TRBJ2-3 and the DNA end casts doubt on the J call. Germline CDR1 and CDR2: SNHLY and FYNNEI. The CDR3 length is 13 residues.

This clonotype appeared many times. The V and J genes are TRBV11-3 and TRBJ2-1, with 7 positions matching TRBD1. V was pared by 4 bases and J by 8 bases, with 11 bases of the junction left unmatched. CDR3 length equals 15 residues. Germline CDR1 reads SGHNT; CDR2 reads YENEEA. CDR3 nucleotide sequence: TGTGCCAGCAGCTCAGGGGCAGGGGGTATGGATGAGCAGTTCTTC. As protein: CASSSGAGGMDEQFF.

This clonotype has a count of ten or more. V gene TRBV20-1 combines with J gene TRBJ1-2, with D uncertain. This CDR3 region has 12 residues. V was cut by 6 bases and J by 7 bases, with 15 bases left in between. CDR1 and CDR2 (germline): DFQATT, SNEGSKA (reference sequence). CDR3 coding DNA: TGCAGTGCGGAGAGTTTATATACTGGCTACACCTTC. Its translation is CSAESLYTGYTF.

This clonotype was recorded at least ten times. The rearrangement links TRBV6-5 to TRBJ2-2; D not certain. Germline assignment: CDR1 MNHEY and CDR2 SVGAGI. The CDR3 has 15 amino acids. V dropped 6 bases and J dropped 0 bases, with 11 bases sitting between them. The CDR3 coding sequence is TGTGCCAGCAGCGCACTTACAGCGAACACCGGGGAGCTGTTTTTT. This translates into CASSALTANTGELFF.

Turning to this clonotype: Just one base apart from a much larger clone, this may be a read error. It is likely a read error, because the conserved phenylalanine at the end of the CDR3 is missing. The V call is TRBV7-2, the J call TRBJ2-7, with a weak D call TRBD2 (5 bases). Looked up from germline, CDR1 is SGHTA and CDR2 is FQGNSA. CDR3 length: 14 amino acids. Trimming stripped 6 bases from V and 1 base from J, with 13 bases between. The CDR3 reads CASRGSGESYEQYL. CDR3 coding DNA: TGTGCCAGCAGAGGGAGTGGGGAGTCCTACGAGCAGTACCTC.

This clonotype was recorded at least ten times. V usage is TRBV12-3 or TRBV12-4 and J usage is TRBJ2-2, with D maybe TRBD2 (5 bases). This CDR3 has 16 residues. Trimming removed 0 bases at V and 5 bases at J, with 13 bases between. CDR3 loop: CASSLASGKATGELFF. Here the CDR3 DNA reads TGTGCCAGCAGTTTAGCGAGCGGCAAGGCTACCGGGGAGCTGTTTTTT.

V usage is TRBV19 and J usage is TRBJ1-1; 7 bases fit TRBD1. Trimming took 4 bases from V and 10 from J; bases not matched to a gene: 6. The CDR3 length is 12 residues. CDR1 LNHDA and CDR2 SQIVND come from the germline V gene (reference sequence). The chain's CDR3 is CASSTRDSRAFF. In nucleotides, the CDR3 is TGTGCCAGTAGTACAAGGGACAGCCGAGCTTTCTTT.

In regard to this clonotype: One base away lies a much larger clone, so this may be a sequencing read error. The gene calls are TRBV30 and TRBJ1-4, with a weak D call TRBD1 (6 bases). The CDR3 sequence is 12 residues long. The germline V gene encodes CDR1 GTSNPN and CDR2 SVGIG (reference sequence). CDR3 sequence reads: CAWSRGKEKLSF. CDR3 DNA: TGTGCCTGGAGTAGGGGGAAAGAAAAACTGTCTTTT.

This clonotype was seen a few times. The rearrangement joins TRBV11-1 to TRBJ2-7; either TRBD1 or TRBD2 may fit D (5 bases each). Germline V lookup: CDR1 SGHAT, CDR2 FQDESV (reference sequence). This CDR3 spans 14 amino acids. V lost 2 bases and J lost 2, with 10 bases in between. CDR3 in amino acids: CASSLLRGPYEQYF. DNA for the CDR3: TGTGCCAGCAGCTTATTGAGGGGTCCCTACGAGCAGTACTTC.

On this clonotype itself: A much bigger clone sits one base away, suggesting this may be a read error. J is TRBJ1-6 and V is TRBV30, with TRBD1 as a possible D gene (6 bases). CDR3 length equals 15 residues. Germline CDR1 reads GTSNPN; CDR2 reads SVGIG (reference sequence). Trimming removed 5 bases at V and 4 bases at J, with 15 bases between. The CDR3 protein is CAWSPQGSYNSPLHF. CDR3 in DNA: TGTGCCTGGTCCCCACAGGGATCGTATAATTCACCCCTCCACTTT.

This clonotype came up many times. The V call is TRBV15, the J call TRBJ2-3; 10 bases align to TRBD2. Germline CDR1 reads LNHNV; CDR2 reads YYDKDF (reference sequence). The ends lost 0 bases at V and 2 bases at J; junction bases unmatched: 8. The CDR3 contains 18 residues. DNA for the CDR3: TGTGCCACCAGCAGAGATAAAGTAACTAGCGGGAACACAGATACGCAGTATTTT. Translation: CATSRDKVTSGNTDTQYF.

This clonotype was seen just once. A much larger clone lies a single base off, so this may be a read error. Because it lacks the conserved phenylalanine or tryptophan at the end, this CDR3 is likely a read error. J is TRBJ2-7 and V is TRBV6-5; D is possibly TRBD2 (6 bases). The V and J ends lost 2 bases and 7 bases respectively, with 9 bases between them. Per germline, CDR1 MNHEY and CDR2 SVGAGI. The CDR3 is 12 amino acids. The CDR3 reads CASSYAGLEQYL. In DNA, the CDR3 is TGTGCCAGCAGTTACGCGGGATTAGAGCAGTACCTC.

This clonotype has a count of ten or more. The chain couples TRBV10-2 to TRBJ2-1; 9 bases match TRBD2. The CDR3 spans 14 residues. Trimming took 6 bases from V and 8 from J; bases not matched to a gene: 8. The V gene's germline CDR1 is WSHSY and CDR2 SAAADI. The CDR3 DNA reads as TGCGCCAGCAGAGATAGCGGGAGAGGGTATGAGCAGTTCTTC. It specifies CASRDSGRGYEQFF.

This clonotype showed up many times. This chain links TRBV12-3 or TRBV12-4 with TRBJ2-3; the D is unclear. The CDR3 runs to 15 residues. V gave up 3 bases and J gave up 2 bases, with 12 bases separating them. The CDR3 region has the DNA TGTGCCAGCAGTTTCTCGCTAGTTCTCACAGATACGCAGTATTTT. Translated, it gives CASSFSLVLTDTQYF.

The chain joins TRBV20-1 to TRBJ2-3; D not certain. V lost 1 base, J lost 10 bases, and 6 bases lay in between. The CDR3 runs 10 residues. The germline V gene encodes CDR1 DFQATT and CDR2 SNEGSKA (reference sequence). As DNA, the CDR3 is TGCAGTGCTAGAGCAACTGCGCAGTATTTT. This codes for CSARATAQYF.